These 8 T cell receptor beta chains share one sample of origin, sequenced in a study of T cells in Graves' hyperthyroidism and ophthalmopathy. From RNA transcripts, TCR beta CDR3 regions were amplified. The HTBI primer set drove a first-round RT-PCR of the TCR CDR3. TCRdb reanalysed the multiplex PCR reads using MiXCR and keeps one entry per CDR3 protein. The repertoire holds 200,000 to 250,000 distinct CDR3 sequences, with about 16% as singletons. The sequenced sample was blood. These receptors came from a woman under 30 with Graves' ophthalmopathy.

In this sample, this clonotype turned up a few times. The genes are TRBV6-2 or TRBV6-3 and TRBJ1-5, with TRBD1 matching over 10 bases. V lost 6 bases and J lost 4; bases outside the gene matches: 9. The CDR3 spans 16 residues. Germline-derived CDR1 and CDR2 are MNHEY and SVGEGT. CDR3 loop: CASSRRDRGGNQPQHF. The CDR3 DNA reads TGTGCCAGCAGCCGCCGGGACAGGGGAGGGAATCAGCCCCAGCATTTT.

This clonotype was detected ten times or more. The V call is TRBV12-3 or TRBV12-4, the J call TRBJ2-1; D is possibly TRBD1 (6 bases). The germline V and J ends were trimmed by 3 bases and 10 bases, with 19 bases remaining between them. The CDR3 has 15 residues. The CDR3 bases are TGTGCCAGCAGTTTTAGTAGTGCAGGGGCAGAGGAGCAGTTCTTC. Translating it yields CASSFSSAGAEEQFF.

A few counts support this clonotype. Mismatch with germline at one junction end may stem from a read error. The chain links TRBV11-3 to TRBJ2-2; D might be TRBD2 (6 bases). The CDR3 spans 12 residues. The germline CDR1 and CDR2 sequences are SGHNT and YENEEA. The DNA for the CDR3 is TGTGCCAGCAGCCCGAACACCGGGGGGCTGTTTTTT. Its translation: CASSPNTGGLFF.

In its sample, this clonotype was seen many times. The chain uses TRBV6-2 or TRBV6-3 and TRBJ2-7, with 9 bases identical to TRBD1. Germline CDR1 and CDR2: MNHEY and SVGEGT. This CDR3 is built from 14 residues. The V and J ends lost 7 bases and 7 bases, in that order; junction bases with no gene match: 11. The CDR3, as DNA: TGTGCCAGCACCCCTTGGACAGGGGAAGAGGAGCAGTACTTC. Translation: CASTPWTGEEEQYF.

This clonotype was seen repeatedly, ten times or more. This chain joins TRBV11-2 and TRBJ2-7; D might be TRBD2 (6 bases). This CDR3 has 14 amino acids. Germline V lookup: CDR1 SGHAT, CDR2 FQNNGV. V was shortened by 8 bases and J by 0 bases, with 14 bases between the two germline ends. The DNA of the CDR3 is TGTGCCAGCCTGAAGCACGGGAGCTCCTACGAGCAGTACTTC. Protein product: CASLKHGSSYEQYF.

This sequence joins TRBV12-3 or TRBV12-4 and TRBJ2-5; TRBD2 aligns across 12 bases. This CDR3 spans 15 amino acids. V shed 6 bases and J 5 bases; nucleotides not matched to a gene: 7. CDR3 DNA: TGTGCCAGCAGGCGACTAGCGGGGGCTCGGGAGACCCAGTACTTC. It encodes CASRRLAGARETQYF.

This clonotype was detected ten times or more. The rearrangement links TRBV28 to TRBJ2-7, with TRBD1 as a possible D gene (6 bases). The CDR3 has 13 residues. Germline V gives CDR1 MDHEN, CDR2 SYDVKM. The V end was cut by 5 bases, the J end by 3 bases, with 11 bases between. The DNA of the CDR3 is TGTGCCAGCAGTCCTGGGACAAACTACGAGCAGTACTTC. This sequence encodes CASSPGTNYEQYF.

This clonotype was seen more than once but under ten times. The gene calls are TRBV20-1 and TRBJ2-1, with a weak D call TRBD1 (8 bases). The germline V and J ends were trimmed by 5 bases and 3 bases, with 11 bases remaining between them. CDR3 size: 13 residues. CDR1 and CDR2 from the germline V gene are DFQATT and SNEGSKA (reference sequence). CDR3 region: CSAHRGGYNEQFF. In nucleotides, the CDR3 is TGCAGTGCTCACAGGGGGGGCTACAATGAGCAGTTCTTC.